Sequencing of this T cell receptor beta chain was carried out in a study of OX40 agonist ivuxolimab in advanced cancers. Broader study findings: Several nonresponders also turned out to have low normalized T-cell clonal expansion.

V gave up 7 bases and J gave up 0 bases, with 19 bases separating them. CDR3 size: 17 residues. Looked up from germline, CDR1 is LNHDA and CDR2 is SQIVND (reference sequence). As to this clone: Its antigen is unknown.

A history of autoimmune disease or systemic immunosuppression excluded patients. The method was immunoSEQ multiplex PCR; TCRdb's version includes in-frame clones alone and lacks a portion of them. Of some 86,000 clones in the sample, about 85% were seen once. The rearrangement uses TRBV19 and TRBJ1-3, with D uncertain. Here the sequenced sample was CD4+ or CD8+ T cells sorted from blood, taken in a trial of the OX40 agonist ivuxolimab. This TCR came from an adult with an advanced solid tumor such as melanoma, head and neck, liver or kidney cancer. The CDR3 region has the DNA TGTGCCAGTACTATGTTGAGGGCGGTTACCTCTGGAAACACCATATATTTT. Protein: CASTMLRAVTSGNTIYF. Full variable domain (missing parts from reference TRBV19 and TRBJ1-3): DGGITQSPKYLFRKEGQNVTLSCEQNLNHDAMYWYRQDPGQGLRLIYYSQIVNDFQKGDIAEGYSVSREKKESFPLTVTSAQKNPTAFYLCASTMLRAVTSGNTIYFGEGSWLTVV.